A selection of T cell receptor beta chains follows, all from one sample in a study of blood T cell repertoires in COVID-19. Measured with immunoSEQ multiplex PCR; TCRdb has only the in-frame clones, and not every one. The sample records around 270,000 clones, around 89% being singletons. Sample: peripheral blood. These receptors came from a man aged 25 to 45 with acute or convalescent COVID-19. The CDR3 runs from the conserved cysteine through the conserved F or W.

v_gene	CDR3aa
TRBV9	CASSVLQGAYTGELFF
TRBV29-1	CSAFRVRETQYF
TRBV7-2	CASSLRRETYEQYF
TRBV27	CASSPTGAGEAFF
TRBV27	CASSRGKSLNSPLHF
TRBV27	CASSYRQGGRYGYTF
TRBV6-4	CASSLSGGGSGELLF
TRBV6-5	CASRTQAHTEAFF
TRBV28	CASSGQPTTNEKLFF
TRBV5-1	CASSLNGWGTGYTF
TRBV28	CASRKAGTAYGYTF
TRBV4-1	CASSQDSGKTQYF
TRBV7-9	CASSVGRDNQPQHF
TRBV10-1	CASSEGGENTEAFF
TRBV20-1	CSASLGETQYF
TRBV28	CASSPPPDTEAFF
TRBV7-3	CASSPQGQVDTGELFF
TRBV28	CASSLDYGDRRNTIYF
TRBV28	CASSAPRRTEAFF
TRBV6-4	CASSALTGGHEQFF
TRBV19	CASSIKRYSGNTGELFF
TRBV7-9	CASSPGAGAEAFF